These 6 T cell receptor beta chains were all obtained from the same sample, sequenced in a study of cytomegalovirus exposure and HLA in healthy donors. The study ran its PCR with 60 Vbeta and 13 Jbeta primers. The table came from immunoSEQ multiplex PCR; TCRdb's copy has only in-frame clones and leaves some out. The data hold some 220,000 clones, with roughly 85% observed a single time. Sequencing was done on a sample of PBMCs. These receptors were obtained from a girl aged 2-10 years in good health and CMV-seronegative.

The gene calls are TRBV18 and TRBJ1-5; 7 nucleotides match TRBD1. Germline V gene lookup returns CDR1 KGHSH and CDR2 LQKENI. J lost 1 base, V lost 2 bases, and 5 bases had no gene match. This CDR3 spans 16 amino acids. CDR3 bases: TGTGCCAGCTCACCAACAACAGGGGCGAGCAATCAGCCCCAGCATTTT. Translated, it gives CASSPTTGASNQPQHF.

The chain links TRBV2 to TRBJ2-1, with D possibly being TRBD1 (6 bases). V gave up 6 bases and J gave up 2 bases, with 14 bases separating them. Germline-derived CDR1 and CDR2 are SNHLY and FYNNEI. The CDR3 covers 15 residues. The CDR3 spells CASRPGTSPYNEQFF. DNA of the CDR3: TGTGCCAGCAGACCCGGGACATCGCCCTACAATGAGCAGTTCTTC.

CDR3 region: CASSLSPGLAGLSSYNEQFF. The CDR3 nucleotides are TGTGCCAGCAGCCTGAGCCCGGGACTAGCGGGGCTGAGCTCCTACAATGAGCAGTTCTTC. The gene calls are TRBV4-2 and TRBJ2-1; 13 bases fit TRBD2. Per the germline V gene, CDR1 is LGHNA and CDR2 is YNFKEQ. The length of the CDR3 is 20 residues. V lost 4 bases and J lost 0; bases outside the gene matches: 12.

This sequence joins TRBV30 and TRBJ1-1; no firm D call. The CDR3 has 11 amino acids. V lost 3 bases, J lost 7 bases, and 9 bases lay in between. CDR1 and CDR2 from the germline V gene are GTSNPN and SVGIG (reference sequence). The CDR3 DNA is TGTGCCTGGAGGTTACGGGTTGAAGCTTTCTTT. Its protein product is CAWRLRVEAFF.

The chain recombines TRBV14 with TRBJ1-4; 7 nucleotides align to TRBD1. Unmatched junction bases numbered 3, after V lost 2 bases and J lost 3 bases. CDR1 and CDR2 from the germline V gene are SGHDN and FVKESK. The CDR3 sequence is 15 residues long. The CDR3 coding sequence is TGTGCCAGCAGCCAACGACAGGGTTCTAATGAAAAACTGTTTTTT. Residues: CASSQRQGSNEKLFF.

The chain combines TRBV7-3 with TRBJ1-1, with D possibly TRBD1 on 6 matching bases. The V gene lost 0 bases and the J gene lost 5 bases, with 10 bases spanning the gap. The CDR3 totals 14 residues. Germline assignment: CDR1 SGHTA and CDR2 FQGTGA. CDR3 sequence: CASSLTGGATEAFF. In DNA form, the CDR3 reads TGTGCCAGCAGCTTAACGGGGGGGGCGACTGAAGCTTTCTTT.